This entry describes one T cell receptor (beta chain). What it binds is not known. 13 Jbeta primers and 60 Vbeta primers were used for the PCR. Sequencing used immunoSEQ multiplex PCR; TCRdb keeps in-frame clones, though not all of them. This table holds 85,000 to 130,000 clones, 75% found once. The sample is drawn from a study of cytomegalovirus exposure and HLA in healthy donors. Germline CDR1 MGHRA, CDR2 YSYEKL. The CDR3 totals 15 residues. Trimming removed 4 bases from V and 0 bases from J, with 13 bases in between. Study-wide findings and caveats: The records held CMV serostatus as the only immune exposure information. Researchers reported that three CMV-associated chains were confirmed in vitro as CMV antigen-specific.

Sequenced input: PBMCs. This receptor was taken from a male donor in good health and CMV-seropositive. The chain combines TRBV4-1 with TRBJ2-7, with a possible D match to TRBD2 (6 bases). The CDR3 DNA follows: TGCGCCAGCAGCCGCTCCGGGACTGCCTCCTACGAGCAGTACTTC. Protein sequence: CASSRSGTASYEQYF.